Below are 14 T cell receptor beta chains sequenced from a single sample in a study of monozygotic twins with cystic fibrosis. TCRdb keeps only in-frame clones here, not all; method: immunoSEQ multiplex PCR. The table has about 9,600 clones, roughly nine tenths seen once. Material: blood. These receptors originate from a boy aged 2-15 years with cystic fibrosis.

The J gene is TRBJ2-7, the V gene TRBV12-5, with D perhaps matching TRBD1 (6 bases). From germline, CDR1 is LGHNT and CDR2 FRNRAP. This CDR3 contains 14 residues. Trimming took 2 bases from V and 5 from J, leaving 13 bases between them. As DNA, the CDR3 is TGTGCTAGTGGTTTGAGTCGATCAGGGGACGAGCAGTACGTC. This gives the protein CASGLSRSGDEQYV.

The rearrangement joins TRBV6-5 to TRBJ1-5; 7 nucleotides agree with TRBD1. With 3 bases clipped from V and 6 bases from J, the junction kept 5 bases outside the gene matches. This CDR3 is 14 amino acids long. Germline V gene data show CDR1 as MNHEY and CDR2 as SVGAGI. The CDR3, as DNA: TGTGCCAGCAGTTATAGGGGGCAGGGTCAGCCCCAGCATTTT. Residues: CASSYRGQGQPQHF.

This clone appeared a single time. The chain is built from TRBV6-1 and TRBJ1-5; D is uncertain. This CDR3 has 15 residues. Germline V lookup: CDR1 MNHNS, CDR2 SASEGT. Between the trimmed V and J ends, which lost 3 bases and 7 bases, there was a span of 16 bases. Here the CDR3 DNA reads TGTGCCAGCAGTGAGCCCACTCCTGGGAAACAGCCCCAGCATTTT. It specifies CASSEPTPGKQPQHF.

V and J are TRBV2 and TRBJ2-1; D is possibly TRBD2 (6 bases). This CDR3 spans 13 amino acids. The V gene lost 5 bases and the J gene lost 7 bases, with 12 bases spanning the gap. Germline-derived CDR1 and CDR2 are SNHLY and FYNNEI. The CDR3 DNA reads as TGTGCCAGCAGTCAGGCCGCGGGGAATGAGCAGTTCTTC. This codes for CASSQAAGNEQFF.

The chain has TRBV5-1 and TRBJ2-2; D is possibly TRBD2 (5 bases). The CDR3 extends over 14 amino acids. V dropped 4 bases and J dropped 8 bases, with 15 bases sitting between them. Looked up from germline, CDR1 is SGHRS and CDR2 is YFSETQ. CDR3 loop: CASSPDRGEGELFF. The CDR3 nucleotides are TGCGCCAGCAGCCCCGACCGGGGTGAAGGGGAGCTGTTTTTT.

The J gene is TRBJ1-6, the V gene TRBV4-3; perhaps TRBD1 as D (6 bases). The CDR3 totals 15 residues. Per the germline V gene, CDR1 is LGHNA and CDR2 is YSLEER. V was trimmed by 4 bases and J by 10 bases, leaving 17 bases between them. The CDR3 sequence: CASSLLVGGESPLHF. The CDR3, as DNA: TGCGCCAGCAGCCTCTTGGTAGGGGGAGAGTCACCCCTCCACTTT.

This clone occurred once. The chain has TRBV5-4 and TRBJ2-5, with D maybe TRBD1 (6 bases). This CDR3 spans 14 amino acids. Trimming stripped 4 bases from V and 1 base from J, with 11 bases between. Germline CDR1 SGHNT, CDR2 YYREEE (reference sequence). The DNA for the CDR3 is TGTGCCAGCAGCGATGTGGACAGCCAAGAGACCCAGTACTTC. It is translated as CASSDVDSQETQYF.

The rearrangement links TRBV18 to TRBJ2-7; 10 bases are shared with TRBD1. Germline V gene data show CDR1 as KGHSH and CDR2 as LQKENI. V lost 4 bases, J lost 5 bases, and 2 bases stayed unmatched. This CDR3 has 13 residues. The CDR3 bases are TGTGCCAGCTCACAGACAGGGGGCAACGAGCAGTACGTC. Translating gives CASSQTGGNEQYV.

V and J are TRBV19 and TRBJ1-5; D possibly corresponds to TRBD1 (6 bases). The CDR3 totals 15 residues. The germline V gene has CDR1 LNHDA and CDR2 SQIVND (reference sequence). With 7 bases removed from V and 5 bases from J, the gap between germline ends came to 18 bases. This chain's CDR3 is CASKGTGTPYQPQHF. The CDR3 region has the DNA TGTGCCAGTAAGGGCACCGGGACACCCTATCAGCCCCAGCATTTT. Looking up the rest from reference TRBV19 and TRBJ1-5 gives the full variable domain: DGGITQSPKYLFRKEGQNVTLSCEQNLNHDAMYWYRQDPGQGLRLIYYSQIVNDFQKGDIAEGYSVSREKKESFPLTVTSAQKNPTAFYLCASKGTGTPYQPQHFGDGTRLSIL.

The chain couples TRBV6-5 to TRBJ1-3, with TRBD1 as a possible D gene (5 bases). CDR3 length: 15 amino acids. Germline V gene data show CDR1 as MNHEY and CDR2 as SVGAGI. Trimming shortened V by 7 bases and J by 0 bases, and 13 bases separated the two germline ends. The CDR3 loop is CASKSEGYSGNTIYF. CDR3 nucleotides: TGTGCCAGCAAGTCAGAGGGGTACTCTGGAAACACCATATATTTT.

This CDR3 reads CASSESVKNIQYF. The CDR3, as DNA: TGTGCCAGCAGTGAATCTGTCAAAAACATTCAGTACTTC. The genes are TRBV2 and TRBJ2-4; D gene uncertain. The CDR3 consists of 13 residues. Germline V gene data show CDR1 as SNHLY and CDR2 as FYNNEI. V was shortened by 2 bases and J by 3 bases, with 5 bases between the two germline ends. Combining the CDR3 with reference TRBV2 and TRBJ2-4 gives the whole variable domain EPEVTQTPSHQVTQMGQEVILRCVPISNHLYFYWYRQILGQKVEFLVSFYNNEISEKSEIFDDQFSVERPDGSNFTLKIRSTKLEDSAMYFCASSESVKNIQYFGAGTRLSVL.

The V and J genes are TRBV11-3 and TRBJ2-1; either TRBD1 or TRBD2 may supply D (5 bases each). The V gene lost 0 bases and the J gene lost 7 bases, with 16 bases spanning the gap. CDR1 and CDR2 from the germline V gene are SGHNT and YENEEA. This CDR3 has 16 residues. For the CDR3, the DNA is TGTGCCAGCAGCTTAGATTACGGGACGGCAGAAAATGAGCAGTTCTTC. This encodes CASSLDYGTAENEQFF.

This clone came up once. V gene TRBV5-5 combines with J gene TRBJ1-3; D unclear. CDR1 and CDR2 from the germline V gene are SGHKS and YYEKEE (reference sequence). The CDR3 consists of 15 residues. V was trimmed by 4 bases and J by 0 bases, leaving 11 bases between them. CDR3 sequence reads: CASSPIDHSGNTIYF. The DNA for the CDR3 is TGTGCCAGCAGCCCCATAGACCACTCTGGAAACACCATATATTTT.

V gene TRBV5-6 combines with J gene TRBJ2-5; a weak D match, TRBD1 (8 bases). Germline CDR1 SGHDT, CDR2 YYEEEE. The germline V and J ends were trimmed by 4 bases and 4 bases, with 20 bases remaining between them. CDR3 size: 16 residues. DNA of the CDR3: TGTGCCAGCAGCATACTACTAACAGGGGGGGTAGAGACCCAGTACTTC. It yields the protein CASSILLTGGVETQYF.